A selection of T cell receptor beta chains follows, all from one sample in a study of CXCR3-negative and CXCR3-positive naive CD8 T cells. TCRdb re-called the 5' RACE reads, yielding one record per CDR3 amino acid sequence without DNA. The sample data list roughly 110,000 distinct CDR3 sequences. Specimen: naive CXCR3+ CD8+ T cells from blood. These receptors all stem from a human donor in good health. Some clones in this sample may be carry-over from other donors' samples. The CDR3 runs from the conserved cysteine through the conserved F or W.

v_call: TRBV12-3/TRBV12-4; j_call: TRBJ1-5; cdr3_aa: CASSVGPSNQPQHF
v_call: TRBV18; j_call: TRBJ2-3; cdr3_aa: CASSPPTQDTQYF
v_call: TRBV7-9; j_call: TRBJ2-4; cdr3_aa: CASSLGLTGAAKNIQYF
v_call: TRBV11-2; j_call: TRBJ2-7; cdr3_aa: CASSLVPSGIFNEQYF
v_call: TRBV6-2/TRBV6-3; j_call: TRBJ1-5; cdr3_aa: CASSQDGITYSNQPQHF
v_call: TRBV12-3/TRBV12-4; j_call: TRBJ2-2; cdr3_aa: CASSGTSGGQNTGELFF
v_call: TRBV28; j_call: TRBJ1-1; cdr3_aa: CASTSTRVTHTEAFF
v_call: TRBV29-1; j_call: TRBJ2-3; cdr3_aa: CSVEPSTYLMVEDTQYF
v_call: TRBV27; j_call: TRBJ2-7; cdr3_aa: CASSLRLASFLSYEQYF
v_call: TRBV20-1; j_call: TRBJ2-7; cdr3_aa: CSGTGVSSYEQYF
v_call: TRBV19; j_call: TRBJ1-1; cdr3_aa: CASTLVGGTEAFF
v_call: TRBV7-9; j_call: TRBJ2-7; cdr3_aa: CASSLSIGTVYEQYF
v_call: TRBV12-3/TRBV12-4; j_call: TRBJ1-4; cdr3_aa: CASSTTDSYQGEKLFF
v_call: TRBV7-6; j_call: TRBJ2-1; cdr3_aa: CASSLGHRSGVIAPTYEQFF
v_call: TRBV6-6; j_call: TRBJ2-5; cdr3_aa: CATTASDETQYF
v_call: TRBV29-1; j_call: TRBJ2-7; cdr3_aa: CSVEGGTNSYEQYF
v_call: TRBV4-1; j_call: TRBJ2-7; cdr3_aa: CASSQALDYYEQYF
v_call: TRBV12-3/TRBV12-4; j_call: TRBJ1-1; cdr3_aa: CASSFGGNTEAFF
v_call: TRBV7-8; j_call: TRBJ2-7; cdr3_aa: CASSPAGPYSYEQYF
v_call: TRBV28; j_call: TRBJ2-7; cdr3_aa: CASSLLSRVHEQYF